This TCR beta chain originates from a study of STAT5B mutations in CD4+ large granular lymphocyte leukemia. The study, taken as a whole, reports: Higher CD4+ than CD8+ T-LGLL clonality might reflect small sample size. 8/27 top patient clones versus 2/35 control clones were TRBV06-family.

In the original processing: Productive clonotypes were detectable down to 2.59 x 10-5 frequency. TCRdb keeps only in-frame clones here, not all; method: immunoSEQ multiplex PCR. The V and J calls and clone size were taken over from that table, and D and trimming were inferred from the DNA. The table includes approximately 31,000 clones, approximately 70% detected once. The CDR3 spans 15 residues. CDR1 SGHRS and CDR2 YFSETQ come from the germline V gene. V gave up 4 bases and J gave up 0 bases; unmatched junction bases: 6. Controls came from buffy coats of healthy blood donors. A note on this clone: Its antigen is unknown.

The V and J genes are TRBV5-1 and TRBJ1-2, with 7 bases aligning to TRBD1. Specimen: CD4+ T cells from blood buffy coats. This sequence originates from a human donor in good health. Here the CDR3 reads CASSITGATNYGYTF. In DNA form, the CDR3 reads TGCGCCAGCAGCATAACAGGGGCCACTAACTATGGCTACACCTTC. Combining the CDR3 with reference TRBV5-1 and TRBJ1-2 gives the whole variable domain KAGVTQTPRYLIKTRGQQVTLSCSPISGHRSVSWYQQTPGQGLQFLFEYFSETQRNKGNFPGRFSGRQFSNSRSEMNVSTLELGDSALYLCASSITGATNYGYTFGSGTRLTVV.